The following is a T cell receptor (beta chain) sequence with its context. It has no known antigen specificity. No base-level quality is on record; no much larger clone is a single base apart. The sample is drawn from a study of blood T cell repertoires in COVID-19 (dated by TCRdb to about 2020). Broadly, across the study: Collaborator samples came from the United States, Italy and Spain and covered acute and convalescent phases of COVID-19. The prospective study material was composed of cDNA or gDNA derived from T cells, B-cell-depleted T cells, or PBMCs. Deeply sampled blood TCRbeta repertoires from subjects exposed to, actively infected with, or recovered from COVID-19 were included in the dataset. The repertoires were made available in a free public database intended to serve as a resource for research on the immune response to SARS-CoV-2. The samples were drawn from two sources: the first 160 participants of the ongoing ImmuneRACE study, and 1,200 or so subjects contributed by 6 global collaborators. A de-identified subject ID, COVID-19 status, age in years and sex were almost always included in the sample metadata. Where available, HLA class I and class II types were taken from metadata supplied by the sample provider and were not determined by assay-based typing.

CDR1 and CDR2 (SGHKS, YYEKEE) derive from the germline V gene (reference sequence). Spanning cysteine to phenylalanine, the CDR3 consists of 15 amino acids. Left in the record is the CDR3 DNA by itself, 45 bases read in frame from the first base. V is cut by 3 bases and J by 1 base, and the space between the germline ends is 13 bases. TCRbeta CDR3 regions were amplified from genomic DNA using the immunoSEQ Assay, a bias-controlled multiplex PCR. As for the authors' bioinformatics: Nucleated cell counts per sample were estimated from amplification of reference gene primers within the assay. Sequence reads were collapsed and filtered to measure the absolute abundance of every unique TCRbeta CDR3 rearrangement. For each sample, productive Simpson clonality was calculated as the square root of Simpson's diversity index across productive rearrangements. TCRdb took over this immuneACCESS table, retaining in-frame rearrangements with V and J assigned. Such tables are incomplete; in checked studies, under half of the missing clones stem from an unresolved V gene, and the remainder is unexplained. Clone size and V and J calls were adopted from that table, with D and trimming inferred from the DNA. Present in this sample are around 130,000 clones, around 80% of which were seen just once. The leading ten clones occupy 15% to 20% of the sample.

The collaborating institutions used their own protocols to collect whole blood in K2EDTA tubes. For TCRbeta analysis, collaborator samples were shipped as frozen whole blood, as isolated PBMCs, or as DNA extracted from either sample type. Study-wide conclusions, independent of this receptor: Clinical and demographic metadata were provided uncurated, with the amount varying by source and participant.

This TCR came from a man between 60 and 75 years old with active or convalescent COVID-19. Sequenced input: peripheral blood. The chain employs TRBV5-5 and TRBJ2-5; the D gene is possibly TRBD1, with 6 bases matching. The CDR3 loop reads CASSSRTAPQETQYF. The sequence in DNA is TGTGCCAGCAGCTCCCGGACAGCCCCCCAAGAGACCCAGTACTTC.